These T cell receptor beta chains were read from a single sample in a study of T cell repertoires in cytomegalovirus infection. Using its own MiXCR run on the reads, TCRdb lists one record per CDR3 protein. The sample contains about 740,000 distinct CDR3 sequences, 35% of which appear only once. Specimen: PBMCs. These TCRs come from a human donor in good health (CMV status not recorded). Some clones in this sample may be carry-over from other donors' samples. Each CDR3 is given with its conserved first and last residue. D genes are given only for firm matches. Clone size is given for some rows only: seen once, a few or many times, or a class if the clone is expanded.

cdr3_nt,cdr3_aa,v_call,d_call,j_call,clone_size
TGTGCCAGCAGCCGTCATACCGGGGAGCTGTTTTTT,CASSRHTGELFF,TRBV27,-,TRBJ2-2,-
TGCGCCAGCAGCCCTTCGAGTGGGCCGGATGAGACCCAGTACTTC,CASSPSSGPDETQYF,TRBV4-1,-,TRBJ2-5,few
TGTGCCATCAGTGAGGCTAGCGGGAACGAGTACTTC,CAISEASGNEYF,TRBV10-3,TRBD2,TRBJ2-7,-
TGCGCCAGCAGCCAACAATTACAGGGGGCAAGGGGCACTGAAGCTTTCTTT,CASSQQLQGARGTEAFF,TRBV4-1,TRBD1,TRBJ1-1,once
TGTGCCAGTAGTATGTGGGAGGCGAGCTCCTACAATGAGCAGTTCTTC,CASSMWEASSYNEQFF,TRBV19,-,TRBJ2-1,few
TGTGCCAGCCGTTCGCAGGGGGCAGACTCTGAAGCTTTCTTT,CASRSQGADSEAFF,TRBV12-3/TRBV12-4,TRBD1,TRBJ1-1,-
TGTGCCAGCAGTATAAACACAGGGGGCGCTTCTGAAGCTTTCTTT,CASSINTGGASEAFF,TRBV6-5,TRBD1,TRBJ1-1,once
TGTGCCAGCAGCCCCGGGGGAGTTTGCACCGGTAGTTCTGAAGCTTTCTTT,CASSPGGVCTGSSEAFF,TRBV12-3/TRBV12-4,-,TRBJ1-1,-
TGTGCCAGCAGTCCGAATCAGGGAAGAAGCTCTGGGGCCAACGTCCTGACTTTC,CASSPNQGRSSGANVLTF,TRBV7-9,-,TRBJ2-6,-
TGTGCCAGCAGCTTAGCCGGTAGCTCGGGGACCCAGTACTTC,CASSLAGSSGTQYF,TRBV7-2,-,TRBJ2-5,many
TGTGCCAGCAGTTTAATTCTAGAACTATATGGCTACACCTTC,CASSLILELYGYTF,TRBV28,-,TRBJ1-2,many
TGTGCCAGCAGCTTGAATGGCGGCAGAAAGAAAGATACGCAGTATTTT,CASSLNGGRKKDTQYF,TRBV5-6,-,TRBJ2-3,many
TGCGCCAGCAGCTCTTATAGCACAGATACGCAGTATTTT,CASSSYSTDTQYF,TRBV5-1,-,TRBJ2-3,-
TGTGCCAGCAAAACAGGGGGCTCTGGAAACACCATATATTTT,CASKTGGSGNTIYF,TRBV28,TRBD1,TRBJ1-3,once
TGCAGTGCTAGACCTACAAGGGGGGGGGGGCAGAACACTGAAGCTTTCTTT,CSARPTRGGGQNTEAFF,TRBV20-1,-,TRBJ1-1,-
TGTGCCTGGAGTGTAATTGGGCACGGGAACTATGGCTACACCTTC,CAWSVIGHGNYGYTF,TRBV30,-,TRBJ1-2,-
TGTGCCAGCAGTTACTCCACACCGTCATCAGCGGGGAGCACAGATACGCAGTATTTT,CASSYSTPSSAGSTDTQYF,TRBV6-2/TRBV6-3,TRBD2,TRBJ2-3,-
TGTGCCAGCAGCCGCAGCTACCAAGAGACCCAGTACTTC,CASSRSYQETQYF,TRBV11-2,-,TRBJ2-5,-
TGTGCCAGCAGCCAAGAGTGGGGAAACGAACAGTACTTC,CASSQEWGNEQYF,TRBV14,-,TRBJ2-7,-